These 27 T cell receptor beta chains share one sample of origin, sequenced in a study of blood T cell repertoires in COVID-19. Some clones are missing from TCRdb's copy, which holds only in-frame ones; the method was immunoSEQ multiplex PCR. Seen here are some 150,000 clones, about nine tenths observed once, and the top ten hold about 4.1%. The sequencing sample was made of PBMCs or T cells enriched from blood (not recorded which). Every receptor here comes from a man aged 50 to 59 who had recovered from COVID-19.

CDR3 sequence reads: CASSARESSYNEQFF. DNA of the CDR3: TGTGCCAGCAGCGCACGGGAAAGCTCCTACAATGAGCAGTTCTTC. The rearrangement uses TRBV3-1 (or the pseudogene TRBV3-2) and TRBJ2-1; a possible D gene is TRBD2 (5 bases). The CDR3 extends over 15 amino acids. Germline values: CDR1 LGHDT, CDR2 YNNKEL (reference sequence). Trimming left V 5 bases short and J 0 bases short, with 11 bases between.

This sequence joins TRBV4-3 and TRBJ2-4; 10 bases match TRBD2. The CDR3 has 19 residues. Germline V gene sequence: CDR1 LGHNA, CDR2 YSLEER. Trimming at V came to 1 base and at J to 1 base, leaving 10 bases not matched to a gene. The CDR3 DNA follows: TGCGCCAGCAGCCAAGGGGGCCTAGCGGGAGAAACGGCCAAAAACATTCAGTACTTC. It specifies CASSQGGLAGETAKNIQYF.

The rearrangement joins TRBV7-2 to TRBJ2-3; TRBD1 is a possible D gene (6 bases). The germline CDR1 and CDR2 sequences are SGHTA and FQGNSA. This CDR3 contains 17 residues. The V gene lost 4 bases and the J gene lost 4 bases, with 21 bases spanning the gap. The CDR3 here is CASSSQYRAFGADTQYF. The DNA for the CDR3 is TGTGCCAGCAGCTCCCAGTACAGGGCTTTTGGGGCAGATACGCAGTATTTT.

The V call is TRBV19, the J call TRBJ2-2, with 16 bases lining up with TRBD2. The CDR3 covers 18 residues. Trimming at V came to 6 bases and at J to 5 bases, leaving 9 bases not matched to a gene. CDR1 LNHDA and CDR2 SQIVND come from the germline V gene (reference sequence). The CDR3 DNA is TGTGCCAGTAGCCCCGTAGGGACTAGCGGGAGGGGAACCGGGGAGCTGTTTTTT. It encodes CASSPVGTSGRGTGELFF. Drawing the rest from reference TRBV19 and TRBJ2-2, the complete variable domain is DGGITQSPKYLFRKEGQNVTLSCEQNLNHDAMYWYRQDPGQGLRLIYYSQIVNDFQKGDIAEGYSVSREKKESFPLTVTSAQKNPTAFYLCASSPVGTSGRGTGELFFGEGSRLTVL.

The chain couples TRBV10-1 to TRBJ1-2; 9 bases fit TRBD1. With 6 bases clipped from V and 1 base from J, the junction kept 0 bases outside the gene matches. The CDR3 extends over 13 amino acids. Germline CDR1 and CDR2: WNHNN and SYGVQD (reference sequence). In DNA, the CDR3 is TGCGCCAGCAGGGGACAGGGTAACTATGGCTACACCTTC. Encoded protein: CASRGQGNYGYTF.

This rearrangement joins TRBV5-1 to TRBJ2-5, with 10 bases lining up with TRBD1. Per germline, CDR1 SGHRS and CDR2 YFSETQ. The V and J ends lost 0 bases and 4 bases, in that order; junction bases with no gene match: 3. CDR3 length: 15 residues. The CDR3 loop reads CASSLGQGARETQYF. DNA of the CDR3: TGCGCCAGCAGCTTGGGACAGGGGGCAAGAGAGACCCAGTACTTC.

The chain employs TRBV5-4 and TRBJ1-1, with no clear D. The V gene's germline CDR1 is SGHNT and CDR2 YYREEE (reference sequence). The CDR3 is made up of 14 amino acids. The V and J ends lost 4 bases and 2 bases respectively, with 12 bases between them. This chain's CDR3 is CASSRYSPNTEAFF. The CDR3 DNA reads TGTGCCAGCAGCCGCTACAGCCCTAACACTGAAGCTTTCTTT.

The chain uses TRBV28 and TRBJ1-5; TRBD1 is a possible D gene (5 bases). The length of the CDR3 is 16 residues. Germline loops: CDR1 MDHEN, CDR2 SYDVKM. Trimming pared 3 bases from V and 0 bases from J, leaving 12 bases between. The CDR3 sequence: CASSFPGGYSNQPQHF. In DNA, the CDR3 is TGTGCCAGCAGTTTCCCGGGGGGTTATAGCAATCAGCCCCAGCATTTT.

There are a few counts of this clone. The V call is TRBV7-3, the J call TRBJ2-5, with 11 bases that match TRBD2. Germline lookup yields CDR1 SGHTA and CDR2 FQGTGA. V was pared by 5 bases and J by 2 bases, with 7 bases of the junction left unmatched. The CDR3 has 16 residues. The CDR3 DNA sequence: TGTGCCAGCAGCACCGGGACTAGCGGAAAGCAAGAGACCCAGTACTTC. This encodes CASSTGTSGKQETQYF.

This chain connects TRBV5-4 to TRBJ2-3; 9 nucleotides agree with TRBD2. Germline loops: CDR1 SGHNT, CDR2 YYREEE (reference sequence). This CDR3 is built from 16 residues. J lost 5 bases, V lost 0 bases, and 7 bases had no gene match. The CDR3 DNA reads TGTGCCAGCAGCTTGGCTGGCGGGAGGGCCCAAGATACGCAGTATTTT. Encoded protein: CASSLAGGRAQDTQYF.

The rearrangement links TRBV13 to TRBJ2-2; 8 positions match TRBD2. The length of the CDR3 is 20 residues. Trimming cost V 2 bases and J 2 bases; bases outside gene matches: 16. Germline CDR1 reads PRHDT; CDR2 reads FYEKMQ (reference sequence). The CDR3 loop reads CASSLTLAGSDGRNTGELFF. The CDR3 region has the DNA TGTGCCAGCAGCTTAACGCTAGCGGGCAGCGACGGAAGAAACACCGGGGAGCTGTTTTTT.

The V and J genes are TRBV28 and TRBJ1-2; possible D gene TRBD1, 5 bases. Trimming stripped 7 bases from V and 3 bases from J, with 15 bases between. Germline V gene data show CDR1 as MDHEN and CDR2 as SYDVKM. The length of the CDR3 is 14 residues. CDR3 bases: TGTGCCAGCACCCGACCGACAGCCTACTATGGCTACACCTTC. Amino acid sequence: CASTRPTAYYGYTF.

The DNA for the CDR3 is TGTGCCAGCAGCTTAAGACTAGCGGGAGGGCCGGCAGATACGCAGTATTTT. It encodes CASSLRLAGGPADTQYF. The chain recombines TRBV5-4 with TRBJ2-3; 14 bases agree with TRBD2. Germline CDR1 is SGHNT and CDR2 is YYREEE (reference sequence). V dropped 2 bases and J dropped 4; count of bases not matched to a gene: 6. The CDR3 is made up of 17 amino acids.

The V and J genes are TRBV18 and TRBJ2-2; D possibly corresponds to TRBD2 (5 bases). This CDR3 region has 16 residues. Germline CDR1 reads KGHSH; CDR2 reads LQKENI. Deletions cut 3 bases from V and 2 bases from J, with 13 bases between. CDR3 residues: CASSPLNGRNTGELFF. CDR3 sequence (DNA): TGTGCCAGCTCACCCCTTAATGGGAGAAACACCGGGGAGCTGTTTTTT.

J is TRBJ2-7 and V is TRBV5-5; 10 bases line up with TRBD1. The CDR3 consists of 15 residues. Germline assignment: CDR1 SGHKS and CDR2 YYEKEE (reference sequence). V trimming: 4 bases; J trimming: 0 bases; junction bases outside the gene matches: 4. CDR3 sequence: CASSGGQGPSYEQYF. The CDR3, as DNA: TGTGCCAGCAGCGGGGGACAGGGGCCCTCCTACGAGCAGTACTTC.

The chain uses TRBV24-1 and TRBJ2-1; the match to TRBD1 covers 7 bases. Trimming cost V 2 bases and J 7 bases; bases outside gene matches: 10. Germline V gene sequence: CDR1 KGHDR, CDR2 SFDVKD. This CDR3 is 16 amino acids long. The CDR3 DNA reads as TGTGCCACCAGTGATTCAGGACAGGTCCATGTAAATGAGCAGTTCTTC. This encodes CATSDSGQVHVNEQFF.

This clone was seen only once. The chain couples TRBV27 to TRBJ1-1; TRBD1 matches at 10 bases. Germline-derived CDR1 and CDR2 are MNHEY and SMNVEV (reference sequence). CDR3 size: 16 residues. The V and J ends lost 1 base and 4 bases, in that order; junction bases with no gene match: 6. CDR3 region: CASSLWAGQGTTEAFF. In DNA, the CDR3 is TGTGCCAGCAGTTTATGGGCGGGACAGGGGACCACTGAAGCTTTCTTT.

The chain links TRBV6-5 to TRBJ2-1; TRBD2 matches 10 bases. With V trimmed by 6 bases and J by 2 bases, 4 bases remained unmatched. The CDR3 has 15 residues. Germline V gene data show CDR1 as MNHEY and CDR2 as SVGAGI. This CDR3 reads CASRLAGGTYNEQFF. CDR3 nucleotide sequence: TGTGCCAGCAGGTTAGCGGGAGGAACCTACAATGAGCAGTTCTTC.

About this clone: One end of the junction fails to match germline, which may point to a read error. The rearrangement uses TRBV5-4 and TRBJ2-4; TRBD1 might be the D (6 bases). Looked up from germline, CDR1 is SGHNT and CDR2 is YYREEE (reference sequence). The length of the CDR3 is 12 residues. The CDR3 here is CASRYQGQGEDF. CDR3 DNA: TGTGCCAGCAGATACCAGGGGCAGGGTGAGGACTTC.

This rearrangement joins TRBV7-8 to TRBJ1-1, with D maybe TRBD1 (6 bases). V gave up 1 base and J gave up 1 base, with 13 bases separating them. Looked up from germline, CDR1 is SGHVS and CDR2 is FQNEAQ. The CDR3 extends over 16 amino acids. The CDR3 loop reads CASSLGEPGENTEAFF. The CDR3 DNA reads TGTGCCAGCAGCTTAGGAGAGCCAGGGGAGAACACTGAAGCTTTCTTT.

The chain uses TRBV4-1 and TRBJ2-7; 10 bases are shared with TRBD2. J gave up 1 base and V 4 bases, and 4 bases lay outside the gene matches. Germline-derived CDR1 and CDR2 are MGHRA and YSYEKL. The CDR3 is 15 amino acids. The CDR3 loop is CASSPTSGPSYEQYF. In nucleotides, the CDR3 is TGCGCCAGCAGCCCGACTAGCGGGCCTTCCTACGAGCAGTACTTC.

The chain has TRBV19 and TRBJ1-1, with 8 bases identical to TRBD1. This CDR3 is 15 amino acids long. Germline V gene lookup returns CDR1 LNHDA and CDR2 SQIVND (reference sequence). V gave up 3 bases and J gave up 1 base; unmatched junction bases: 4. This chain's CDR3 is CASSITGTGNTEAFF. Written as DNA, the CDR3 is TGTGCCAGTAGTATTACCGGGACAGGGAACACTGAAGCTTTCTTT.

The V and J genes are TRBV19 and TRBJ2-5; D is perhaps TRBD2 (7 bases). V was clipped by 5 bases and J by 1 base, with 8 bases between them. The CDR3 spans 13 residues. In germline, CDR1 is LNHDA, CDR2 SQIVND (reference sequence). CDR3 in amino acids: CASSRGAQETQYF. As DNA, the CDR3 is TGTGCCAGTAGTCGGGGGGCCCAAGAGACCCAGTACTTC.

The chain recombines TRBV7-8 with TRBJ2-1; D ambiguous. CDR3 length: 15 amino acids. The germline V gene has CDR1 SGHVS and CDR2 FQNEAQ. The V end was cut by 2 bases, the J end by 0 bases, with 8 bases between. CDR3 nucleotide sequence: TGTGCCAGCAGCTTATTTTACGGCTCCTACAATGAGCAGTTCTTC. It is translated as CASSLFYGSYNEQFF. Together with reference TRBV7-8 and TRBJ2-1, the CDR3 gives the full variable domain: GAGVSQSPRYKVAKRGQDVALRCDPISGHVSLFWYQQALGQGPEFLTYFQNEAQLDKSGLPSDRFFAERPEGSVSTLKIQRTQQEDSAVYLCASSLFYGSYNEQFFGPGTRLTVL.

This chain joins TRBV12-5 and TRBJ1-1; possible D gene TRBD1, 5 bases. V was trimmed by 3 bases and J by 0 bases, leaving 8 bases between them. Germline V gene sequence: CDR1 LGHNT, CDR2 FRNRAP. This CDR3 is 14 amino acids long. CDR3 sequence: CASGLDSMNTEAFF. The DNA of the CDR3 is TGTGCTAGTGGTTTAGACAGCATGAACACTGAAGCTTTCTTT.

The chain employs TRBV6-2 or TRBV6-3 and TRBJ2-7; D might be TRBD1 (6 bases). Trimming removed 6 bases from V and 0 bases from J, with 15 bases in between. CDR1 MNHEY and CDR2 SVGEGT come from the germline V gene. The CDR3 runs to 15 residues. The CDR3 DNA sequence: TGTGCCAGCAGCCCCAGGGGCAGGGGCTCCTACGAGCAGTACTTC. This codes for CASSPRGRGSYEQYF.

CDR3 DNA sequence: TGTGCCAGCAGCTTAACGGCAGGGGGCAAGGGGGATACGCAGTATTTT. It translates to CASSLTAGGKGDTQYF. The chain couples TRBV7-3 to TRBJ2-3; 8 positions match TRBD1. V gave up 0 bases and J gave up 6 bases; unmatched junction bases: 8. This CDR3 has 16 amino acids. Germline-derived CDR1 and CDR2 are SGHTA and FQGTGA.